This T cell receptor beta chain was sequenced during a study of blood T cell repertoires in COVID-19. In the study overall: Nucleic acid was either cDNA or gDNA, and it came from T cells, B-cell-depleted T cells, or PBMCs.

The germline CDR1 and CDR2 sequences are LNHDA and SQIVND (reference sequence). The V end was cut by 4 bases, the J end by 3 bases, with 13 bases between. This CDR3 region has 15 residues. Source study methods: Reference gene primer amplification gave nucleated cell count estimates. The table came from immunoSEQ multiplex PCR; TCRdb's copy has only in-frame clones and leaves some out. Clone size and V and J calls were adopted from that table, with D and trimming inferred from the DNA. The sample shows approximately 300,000 clones, roughly 90% of them seen only once. Participants came from some 23 US areas, aged about 18 to 95 years. Assignments of participants to cohorts depended upon their own reported clinical history.

The sequencing sample was made of PBMCs or T cells enriched from blood (not recorded which). The origin of this receptor is a woman aged 25 to 39 who had recovered from COVID-19. This chain links TRBV19 with TRBJ1-5; TRBD1 is a possible D gene (5 bases). CDR3 in DNA: TGTGCCAGTAGTACGGGGGTAGGGGCCAATCAGCCCCAGCATTTT. The encoded protein is CASSTGVGANQPQHF. Using reference TRBV19 and TRBJ1-5 for the parts outside the CDR3, the full variable domain is DGGITQSPKYLFRKEGQNVTLSCEQNLNHDAMYWYRQDPGQGLRLIYYSQIVNDFQKGDIAEGYSVSREKKESFPLTVTSAQKNPTAFYLCASSTGVGANQPQHFGDGTRLSIL.